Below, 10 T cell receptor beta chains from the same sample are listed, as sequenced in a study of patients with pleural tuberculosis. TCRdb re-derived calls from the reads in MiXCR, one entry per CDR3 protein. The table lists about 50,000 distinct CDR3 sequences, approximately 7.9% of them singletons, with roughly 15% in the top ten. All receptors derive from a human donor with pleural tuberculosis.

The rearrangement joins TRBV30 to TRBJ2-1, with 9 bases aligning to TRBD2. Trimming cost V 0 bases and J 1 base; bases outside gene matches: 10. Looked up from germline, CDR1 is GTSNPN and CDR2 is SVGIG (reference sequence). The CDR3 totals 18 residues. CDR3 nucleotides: TGTGCCTGGAGTGTACGACTAGCGGAGTGTCTTTCCTACAATGAGCAGTTCTTC. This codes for CAWSVRLAECLSYNEQFF.

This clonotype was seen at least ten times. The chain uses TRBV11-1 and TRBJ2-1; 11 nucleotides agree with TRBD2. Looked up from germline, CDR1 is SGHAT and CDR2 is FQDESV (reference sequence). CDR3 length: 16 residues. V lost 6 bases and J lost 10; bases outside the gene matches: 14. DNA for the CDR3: TGTGCCAGCAGTCTAGGAGGGACTAGCGGTGGTGAAGAGCAGTTCTTC. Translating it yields CASSLGGTSGGEEQFF.

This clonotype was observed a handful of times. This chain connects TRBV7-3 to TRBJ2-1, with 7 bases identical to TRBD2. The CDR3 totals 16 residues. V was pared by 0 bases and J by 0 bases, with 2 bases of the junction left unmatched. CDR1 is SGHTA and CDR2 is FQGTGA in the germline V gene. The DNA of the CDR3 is TGTGCCAGCAGCTTAACGGGGGGGAGCTCCTACAATGAGCAGTTCTTC. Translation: CASSLTGGSSYNEQFF.

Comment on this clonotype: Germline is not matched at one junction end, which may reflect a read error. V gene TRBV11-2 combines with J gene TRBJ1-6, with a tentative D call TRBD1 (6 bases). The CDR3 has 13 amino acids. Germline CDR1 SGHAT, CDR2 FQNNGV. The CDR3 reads CASRDTNNSPLHF. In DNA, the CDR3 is TGTGCTAGCAGGGACACCAATAATTCACCCCTCCACTTT. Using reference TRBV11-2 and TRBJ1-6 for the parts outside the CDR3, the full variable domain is EAGVAQSPRYKIIEKRQSVAFWCNPISGHATLYWYQQILGQGPKLLIQFQNNGVVDDSQLPKDRFSAERLKGVDSTLKIQPAKLEDSAVYLCASRDTNNSPLHFGNGTRLTVT.

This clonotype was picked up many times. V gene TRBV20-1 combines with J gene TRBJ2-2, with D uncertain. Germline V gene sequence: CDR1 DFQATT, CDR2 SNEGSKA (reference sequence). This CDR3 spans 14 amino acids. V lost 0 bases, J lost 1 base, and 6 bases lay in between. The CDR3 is CSARDRLNTGELFF. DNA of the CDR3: TGCAGTGCTAGAGATCGACTGAACACCGGGGAGCTGTTTTTT.

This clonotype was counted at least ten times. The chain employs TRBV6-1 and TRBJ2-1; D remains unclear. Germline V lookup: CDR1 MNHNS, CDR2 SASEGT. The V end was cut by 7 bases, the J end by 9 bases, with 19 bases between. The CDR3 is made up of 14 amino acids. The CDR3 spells CASNRVGYLPEQFF. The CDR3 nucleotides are TGTGCCAGCAACCGTGTCGGGTATTTACCTGAGCAGTTCTTC.

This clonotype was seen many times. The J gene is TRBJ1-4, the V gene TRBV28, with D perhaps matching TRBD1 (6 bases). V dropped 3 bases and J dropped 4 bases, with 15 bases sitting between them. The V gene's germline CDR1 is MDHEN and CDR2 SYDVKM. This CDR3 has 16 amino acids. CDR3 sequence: CASSFLGAQDNEKLFF. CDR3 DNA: TGTGCCAGCAGTTTTTTGGGGGCGCAGGATAATGAAAAACTGTTTTTT.

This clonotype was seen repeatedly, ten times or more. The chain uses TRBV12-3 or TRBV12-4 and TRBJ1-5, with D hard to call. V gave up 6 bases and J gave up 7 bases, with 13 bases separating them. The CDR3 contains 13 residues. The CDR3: CASSPRGKQPQHF. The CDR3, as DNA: TGTGCCAGCAGCCCACGGGGTAAACAGCCCCAGCATTTT.

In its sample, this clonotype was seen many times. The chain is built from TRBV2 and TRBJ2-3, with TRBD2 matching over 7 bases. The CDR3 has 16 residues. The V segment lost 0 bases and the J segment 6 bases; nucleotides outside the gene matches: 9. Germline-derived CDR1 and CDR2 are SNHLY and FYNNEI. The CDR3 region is CASSEARTSVRDTQYF. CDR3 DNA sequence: TGTGCCAGCAGTGAAGCGCGAACTAGCGTTAGGGATACGCAGTATTTT.

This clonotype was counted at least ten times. The CDR3 region has the DNA TGTGCCAGCAGTGAAGTGGGTGAAGACCTTTACGAGCAGTACGTC. Its protein product is CASSEVGEDLYEQYV. The gene calls are TRBV6-1 and TRBJ2-7; D uncertain. The V and J ends lost 1 base and 4 bases respectively, with 14 bases between them. Germline assignment: CDR1 MNHNS and CDR2 SASEGT. The CDR3 is 15 residues long.